This is a list of T cell receptor beta chains from one sample in a study of molecular identifiers for immune sequencing clone quantification. MiXCR was run by TCRdb on the PCR reads, yielding one entry per CDR3 protein. The profile shows hundreds of thousands of distinct CDR3 sequences, around 20% of them singletons. The sample comprised naive CD8+ T cells from blood, with Jurkat cell RNA spiked in. These receptors came from a human donor in good health. Some libraries in this study had Jurkat cell RNA spiked in. CDR3s include the opening cysteine and the closing phenylalanine or tryptophan. Each record gives: clone size, V gene, J gene, D gene, CDR3 DNA, CDR3 protein. D genes are given only for firm matches. Size tells how often a clone was seen (once, few, many) or the class of an expanded clone, and some rows leave it out.

-	TRBV14	TRBJ1-2	-	TGTGCCAGCAGCCAAGATAGAAGTCGAGTTGGGGGCTACACCTTC	CASSQDRSRVGGYTF
-	TRBV20-1	TRBJ2-2	-	TGCAGTGCTAGACTAGTTTTTGGGTCCGGGGAGCTGTTTTTT	CSARLVFGSGELFF
many	TRBV27	TRBJ2-1	TRBD1	TGTGCCAGTGGACAGGGGGCCTACAATGAGCAGTTCTTC	CASGQGAYNEQFF
-	TRBV5-5	TRBJ1-5	-	TGTGCCAGCAGCTGGACCACAAGCCAGCCCCAGCATTTT	CASSWTTSQPQHF
many	TRBV29-1	TRBJ2-5	TRBD2	TGCAGCGTGAGACTAGCGGGAGAAGAGACCCAGTACTTC	CSVRLAGEETQYF
many	TRBV7-9	TRBJ2-1	-	TGTGCCAGCAGCCTCATGAATGGTGAGCAGTTCTTC	CASSLMNGEQFF
many	TRBV29-1	TRBJ2-1	-	TGCAGCGTTGATAACCGCCTGAAGCAGTTCTTC	CSVDNRLKQFF
many	TRBV6-5	TRBJ1-1	-	TGTGCCAGCAGCAACGGCATTCTGAACACTGAAGCTTTCTTT	CASSNGILNTEAFF
many	TRBV28	TRBJ2-7	-	TGTGCCAGCACCCCCACTCACGGTACCAGCTCCTACGAGCAGTACTTC	CASTPTHGTSSYEQYF
few	TRBV7-9	TRBJ1-2	TRBD1	TGTGCCAGCAGCTTAGGGGGGACAGAAAACATCTATGGCTACACCTTC	CASSLGGTENIYGYTF
many	TRBV27	TRBJ1-5	TRBD1	TGTGCCAGCAGTTTGGGTGGACAGGGCGGTCAGCCCCAGCATTTT	CASSLGGQGGQPQHF
many	TRBV7-9	TRBJ2-7	-	TGTGCCAGCAGCTTAGGTTGGGGGGACGAGCAGTACTTC	CASSLGWGDEQYF
-	TRBV4-3	TRBJ1-2	-	TGCGCCAGCAGCCAAGATTGGGCAGAAGTGAGGGGCTACACCTTC	CASSQDWAEVRGYTF
few	TRBV7-9	TRBJ1-2	-	TGTGCCAGCAGCTTACTAGGCGGCCGGTCTAACTATGGCTACACCTTC	CASSLLGGRSNYGYTF
-	TRBV7-9	TRBJ2-7	-	TGTGCCACTCAGGAACCTCCCTACGAGCAGTACTTC	CATQEPPYEQYF
many	TRBV12-3/TRBV12-4	TRBJ1-2	-	TGTGCCAGCAGCCCAGCCGCTAACTATGGCTACACCTTC	CASSPAANYGYTF
many	TRBV20-1	TRBJ2-4	TRBD1	TGCAGTGCTAGAGGGGACAGAAAAAACATTCAGTACTTC	CSARGDRKNIQYF
-	TRBV7-6	TRBJ2-7	-	TGTGCCAGCAGCTTGGGTCCTGGGAAAACCTACGAGCAGTACTTC	CASSLGPGKTYEQYF
many	TRBV5-1	TRBJ1-1	-	TGCGCCAGCAGCTGGACAGAAAATATGAACACTGAAGCTTTCTTT	CASSWTENMNTEAFF
-	TRBV27	TRBJ2-1	TRBD1	TGTGCCAGCAGTCACATGACAGGGGTGATTGAGCAGTTCTTC	CASSHMTGVIEQFF
many	TRBV6-2/TRBV6-3	TRBJ1-4	-	TGTGCCAGCAGTCCAGGGGCTAATGAAAAACTGTTTTTT	CASSPGANEKLFF
few	TRBV18	TRBJ1-1	TRBD1	TGTGCCAGCTCACCCACGACAGGGATGGACACTGAAGCTTTCTTT	CASSPTTGMDTEAFF